The clone carrying this TCR beta chain was recorded only once. V was pared by 4 bases and J by 6 bases, with 23 bases between. The germline V gene has CDR1 SQVTM and CDR2 ANQGSEA. This CDR3 is built from 16 residues. A deep-level run was used for the assay. Every subset's genomic DNA went evenly onto several immunoSEQ plates. An approximately 220 ng quantity of DNA, 29,000 or so T cell genomes, went into the sorted-subset replicate PCRs. TCRdb keeps only in-frame clones here, not all; method: immunoSEQ multiplex PCR. The sample lists around 1,100,000 clones, roughly 80% seen once, with about 0.89% in the top ten. This specimen comes from a study of shared clonotypes between healthy human individuals. Within Nashville, Tennessee resided all donors, each a Caucasian adult.

The TCR was taken from a man aged 18 to 35 in good health. Some clones in this sample may be carry-over from other donors' samples. J is TRBJ2-3 and V is TRBV29-1; the D gene is possibly TRBD2 (6 bases). Sequencing was carried out using memory CD4+ T cells from PBMCs. Stated subset: CD45RA-negative fraction. CDR3 residues: CSVASGGTAYIDTQYF. As DNA, the CDR3 is TGCAGCGTTGCTTCAGGAGGGACCGCATACATCGATACGCAGTATTTT.